This T cell receptor beta chain was captured by sequencing in a study of graft-versus-host responses after intestinal transplantation (dated by TCRdb to the early 2020s). For the wider study: The transplants that recipients got were multivisceral, liver-intestinal, or isolated intestinal. All recipients received anti-thymocyte globulin induction followed by maintenance tacrolimus and steroids for approximately 3 years. Bulk TCR-beta CDR3 sequencing was used to track graft-versus-host and host-versus-graft alloreactive T cell clones in the graft, circulation and bone marrow after intestinal transplantation. Alloreactive clones were identified by sequencing pre-transplant mixed lymphocyte reaction products and comparing them with unstimulated pre-transplant donor and recipient T cells. A cohort of approximately 23 intestinal transplant recipients, including one retransplant, was enrolled, and a few patients lacking pretransplant specimens were excluded. A peak of at least 4% donor T cells among recipient peripheral blood mononuclear cells was the definition used for donor T cell macrochimerism. Samples from three later patients were sequenced in-house on an Illumina MiSeq with MiXCR processing rather than by the commercial service.

CDR1 SGDLS and CDR2 YYNGEE were looked up in the germline V gene. From the cysteine through the phenylalanine, the CDR3 covers 16 amino acids. The DNA shown is the 48-base CDR3, in frame from base 1. At the junction V is shortened by 4 bases and J by 7 bases; bases outside the gene matches: 13. Library preparation used the immunoSEQ multiplex PCR assay. In most patients, genomic DNA was isolated using the Qiagen DNeasy Blood and Tissue Kit and sent frozen to Adaptive Biotechnologies for TCR sequencing. High-throughput TCR-beta CDR3 sequencing of genomic DNA from most patients was performed by Adaptive Biotechnologies. In the paper's pipeline: TCR sequencing data for 15 to 20 patients were retrieved from Adaptive's ImmunoSEQ software; three other patients were processed with MiXCR and VDJtools. CD4 versus CD8 sorting errors were corrected by removing sequences found in both subsets at a frequency ratio below 5:1. Because the origin of CDR3 nucleotide sequences shared between donor and recipient could not be assigned, those sequences were removed. To count as alloreactive, a clone needed at least 2-fold expansion over unstimulated cells and a minimum CFSE-low frequency of 0.002% (template counts) or 0.001% (read counts). Mappable clones were those detected in sequenced pre-transplant spleen, lymph node, or MLR CFSE-low populations of the donor or recipient. The cumulative frequency of alloreactive clones was calculated as a percentage of all sequences, weighted by copy number. TCRdb took this table from immuneACCESS and kept in-frame rearrangements with V and J called. Such tables lack part of the clones; where checked against another copy, unresolved V genes explain under half of the gap, and the rest is unexplained. That table supplies the V and J calls and clone size; D and trimming were determined from the DNA. The sample table lists under 90,000 clones, approximately 90% of them with a count of one. The ten largest clones take up 0.3% to 0.35% of the sample.

What the work shows at the level of the full study, not this receptor alone: GvH clones were found in recipient bone marrow, and some of the GvH clones appeared earlier in ileal mucosa or blood, which is consistent with an intestinal mucosal origin. Conclusions were limited by the relatively low number and heterogeneity of intestinal transplant patients. Early after transplant, declines in HvG clones were associated with peak levels of circulating GvH clones. In the allografts of patients with donor T cell macrochimerism, GvH to HvG T cell clonal ratios were high.

Remarks on this clone: Its antigen is unknown. Base-call qualities are not available, and no considerably larger clone is one nucleotide away.

What the time point label conveys for this sample: cells obtained before transplantation from donor or recipient. CD3+CD4+ and CD3+CD8+ populations were FACS-sorted from unstimulated pre-transplant donor and recipient cells taken from spleen or lymph nodes. Sample: unstimulated CD4+ T cells sorted from spleen or lymph node cells, taken before transplant. The rearrangement joined TRBV9 to TRBJ2-1; TRBD2 agrees with 8 junctional bases. This TCR came from a human donor who was the organ donor for an intestinal transplant. The CDR3: CASSTLAGPWGNEQFF. The nucleotides read TGTGCCAGCAGCACCTTAGCGGGACCCTGGGGTAATGAGCAGTTCTTC.